This entry describes one T cell receptor beta chain. Its matching antigen is unknown. One junction end disagrees with the germline gene, perhaps due to a read error. The V gene's germline CDR1 is SEHNR and CDR2 FQNEAQ (reference sequence). This CDR3 has 12 residues. The data were produced by immunoSEQ multiplex PCR, yet TCRdb's version contains in-frame clones alone and is incomplete. The sample includes about 11,000 clones, 80% to 85% seen only once; the top ten take 10%. The sample comes from a study of OX40 agonist ivuxolimab in advanced cancers. On the study more broadly: One patient with hepatocellular carcinoma and two with cutaneous melanoma, three in all, had partial responses.

Whole-study findings and limits: There was clonal expansion of CD4+ and CD8+ blood T cells by week 6 at 0.1 to 3.0 mg/kg.

This TCR was recovered from an adult with an advanced solid tumor such as melanoma, head and neck, liver or kidney cancer. The sequenced sample was CD4+ or CD8+ T cells sorted from blood, obtained in a trial of the OX40 agonist ivuxolimab. The chain couples TRBV7-9 to TRBJ2-7; 10 bases fit TRBD2. CDR3 region: CASSLDLAGGTF. The CDR3 DNA reads as TGTGCCAGCAGCTTAGATTTAGCGGGAGGTACCTTC. Complete variable domain (other parts from reference TRBV7-9 and TRBJ2-7): DTGVSQNPRHKITKRGQNVTFRCDPISEHNRLYWYRQTLGQGPEFLTYFQNEAQLEKSRLLSDRFSAERPKGSFSTLEIQRTEQGDSAMYLCASSLDLAGGTFGPGTRLTVT.